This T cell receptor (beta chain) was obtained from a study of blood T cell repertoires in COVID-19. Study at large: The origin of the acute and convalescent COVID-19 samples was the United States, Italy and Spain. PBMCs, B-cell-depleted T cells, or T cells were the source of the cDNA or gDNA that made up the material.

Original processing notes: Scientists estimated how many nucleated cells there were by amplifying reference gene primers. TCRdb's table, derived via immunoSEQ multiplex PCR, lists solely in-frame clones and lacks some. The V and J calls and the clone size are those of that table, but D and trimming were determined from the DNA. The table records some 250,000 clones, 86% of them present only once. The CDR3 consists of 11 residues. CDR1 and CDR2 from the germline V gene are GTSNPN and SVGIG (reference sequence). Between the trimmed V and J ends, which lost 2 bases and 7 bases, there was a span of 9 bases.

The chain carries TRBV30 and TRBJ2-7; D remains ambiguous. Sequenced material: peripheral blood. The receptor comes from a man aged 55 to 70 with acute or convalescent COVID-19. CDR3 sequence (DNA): TGTGCCTGGAGTCAGATCAGGGAGCAGTACTTC. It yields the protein CAWSQIREQYF.